Listed below are T cell receptor beta chains from one sample, sequenced in a study of blood T cell repertoires in COVID-19. TCRdb's table, derived via immunoSEQ multiplex PCR, lists solely in-frame clones and lacks some. The repertoire consists of around 110,000 clones, with around 86% occurring once and the leading ten covering 4% to 5.5%. Sequences were obtained from peripheral blood. These receptors were collected from a man between 35 and 55 years old with acute or convalescent COVID-19. Both conserved end residues are part of each CDR3. Each record gives: V gene, D gene, clone size, J gene, CDR3 DNA, CDR3 protein. The D gene is left open where the match is weak. A row's size may be missing; if present it is once, few, many or a size class.

TRBV10-2	-	-	TRBJ1-1	TGCGCCAGCAGTTATAGTACAGGGAGGGTGAACACTGAAGCTTTCTTT	CASSYSTGRVNTEAFF
TRBV4-2	TRBD1	-	TRBJ2-7	TGTGCCAGCAGCCAGAGTACAGGGGACTACGAGCAGTACTTC	CASSQSTGDYEQYF
TRBV14	TRBD2	-	TRBJ2-4	TGTGCCAGCAGCCAACGTACCGGGACTAGGGACGGACTAGCCAAAAACATTCAGTACTTC	CASSQRTGTRDGLAKNIQYF
TRBV2	-	-	TRBJ2-3	TGTGCCAGCAGTGGGGCTACTACAGATACGCAGTATTTT	CASSGATTDTQYF
TRBV5-1	TRBD1	-	TRBJ1-1	TGCGCCAGCAGCTTACGGGGACAGGGTATTGGGAACACTGAAGCTTTCTTT	CASSLRGQGIGNTEAFF
TRBV6-5	TRBD2	-	TRBJ2-3	TGTGCCAGTGGGGAGGGCCGTAAGGCAGATACGCAGTATTTT	CASGEGRKADTQYF
TRBV27	-	-	TRBJ2-7	TGTGCCAGCAGTCTTGGCGGGCGGGGGCCATACGAGCAGTACTTC	CASSLGGRGPYEQYF
TRBV3-1/TRBV3-2	-	few	TRBJ1-2	TGTGCCAGCAGCCAGGGTCCTGTTGGGACTGGTGGCTACACCTTC	CASSQGPVGTGGYTF
TRBV6-2/TRBV6-3	TRBD1	-	TRBJ1-5	TGTGCCAGCAGTGGGTTGGGACAGCAGAATCAGCCCCAGCATTTT	CASSGLGQQNQPQHF
TRBV27	-	-	TRBJ1-2	TGTGCCAGCGCCGGGACAACCAACTATGGCTACACCTTC	CASAGTTNYGYTF
TRBV6-5	-	-	TRBJ1-1	TGTGCCAGCCGCGAAATGAACACTGAAGCTTTCTTT	CASREMNTEAFF
TRBV5-5	TRBD1	-	TRBJ2-1	TGTGCCAGCAGACACACAGGGGGTGGGGTCAATGAGCAGTTCTTC	CASRHTGGGVNEQFF
TRBV19	TRBD1	-	TRBJ2-2	TGTGCCAGTAGTACCCGACAGGGGGCCGGGGAGCTGTTTTTT	CASSTRQGAGELFF
TRBV29-1	TRBD1	-	TRBJ1-2	TGCAGCGTTGGGCCGACAGGGGACGGCTACACCTTC	CSVGPTGDGYTF
TRBV10-3	TRBD2	-	TRBJ2-2	TGTGCCATCAGTGAGCTAGCGGGAGAGGCCGGGGAGCTGTTTTTT	CAISELAGEAGELFF
TRBV30	TRBD1	-	TRBJ1-1	TGTGCCTGGAGCCTTACGGGACAGGGGGGGACTGAAGCTTTCTTT	CAWSLTGQGGTEAFF
TRBV5-4	TRBD1	-	TRBJ2-1	TGTGCCAGCAGTTTCCGACAGGGACCCAGCTCCTACAATGAGCAGTTCTTC	CASSFRQGPSSYNEQFF
TRBV30	-	few	TRBJ1-5	TGTGCATCTTCTCGAAGTCAGGGTCAGCCCCAGCATTTT	CASSRSQGQPQHF
TRBV13	TRBD1	-	TRBJ1-5	TGTGCCAGCAGCCCTGGACAGGGTAACAATCAGCCCCAGCATTTT	CASSPGQGNNQPQHF
TRBV5-1	-	-	TRBJ1-1	TGCGCCAGCAGCTTCGGTACCATGAACACTGAAGCTTTCTTT	CASSFGTMNTEAFF
TRBV24-1	-	-	TRBJ2-5	TGTGCCACCAGTGACCCGGGCCCAGCGGGCGAGACCCAGTACTTC	CATSDPGPAGETQYF
TRBV7-9	-	-	TRBJ2-2	TGTGCCAGCAGCTTAACTACCGGGACGGGGGACACCGGGGAGCTGTTTTTT	CASSLTTGTGDTGELFF
TRBV29-1	TRBD2	few	TRBJ2-1	TGCAGCGTTGAAGAGGGACTAGGGAATGAGCAGTTCTTC	CSVEEGLGNEQFF
TRBV14	TRBD2	-	TRBJ2-7	TGTGCCAGCAGCCACAGGACTAGCGGGAGTACAAACGAGCAGTACTTC	CASSHRTSGSTNEQYF
TRBV5-1	TRBD1	-	TRBJ2-2	TGCGCCAGCAGCTTGGAGACAGGGGTCAGCACCGGGGAGCTGTTTTTT	CASSLETGVSTGELFF
TRBV10-1	-	medium-sized	TRBJ2-5	TGCGCCAGCAGTGAGTCCGGCAGGGGCCAAGAGACCCAGTACTTC	CASSESGRGQETQYF
TRBV7-9	-	-	TRBJ1-2	TGTGCCAGCAGCTTAGGGGTGGGCGACTATGGCTACACCTTC	CASSLGVGDYGYTF
TRBV6-5	-	-	TRBJ1-2	TGTGCCAGCAGTTACTCTATACTTGCTCCTAACTATGGCTACACCTTC	CASSYSILAPNYGYTF
TRBV30	-	-	TRBJ1-2	TGTGCCTGGACCCCCGGCGGGGGGGGCTACACCTTC	CAWTPGGGGYTF
TRBV5-1	TRBD1	-	TRBJ2-7	TGCGCCAGCAGCCACCCGGACAGGGGGCACGAGCAGTACTTC	CASSHPDRGHEQYF
TRBV19	TRBD2	-	TRBJ2-3	TGTGCCAGTAGTCCCGGACTAGCAGGGTCGGATACGCAGTATTTT	CASSPGLAGSDTQYF
TRBV30	TRBD1	-	TRBJ2-7	TGTGCCTGGAGTGCCCGGACAGGGATCGAGCAGTACTTC	CAWSARTGIEQYF
TRBV10-1	TRBD1	-	TRBJ1-2	TGCGCCAGCAGTGATTCGGGACAGGGGACATCTGGCTACACCTTC	CASSDSGQGTSGYTF
TRBV30	-	-	TRBJ1-6	TGTGCCTGGGGACGTATCGGTTCACCCCTCCACTTT	CAWGRIGSPLHF
TRBV10-2	-	-	TRBJ1-6	TGCGCCAGCTCGCTGGAGTATAATTCACCCCTCCACTTT	CASSLEYNSPLHF
TRBV27	TRBD1	-	TRBJ1-4	TGTGCCAGCAGGATGGACAGGGGGAATGAAAAACTGTTTTTT	CASRMDRGNEKLFF
TRBV24-1	TRBD1	-	TRBJ2-2	TGTGCCACCAGTGATTCGGACAGGGCGGACACCGGGGAGCTGTTTTTT	CATSDSDRADTGELFF
TRBV5-6	-	-	TRBJ1-1	TGTGCCAGCAGCAGAACAGGACGGACTGAAGCTTTCTTT	CASSRTGRTEAFF
TRBV5-4	TRBD2	-	TRBJ2-5	TGTGCCAGCAGCCGTAGCGGGAGGGTTCAAGAGACCCAGTACTTC	CASSRSGRVQETQYF
TRBV11-2	TRBD1	-	TRBJ2-1	TGTGCCAGCAGCTTAGCCCCAGGGGGCCAAAGTTACAATGAGCAGTTCTTC	CASSLAPGGQSYNEQFF
TRBV3-1/TRBV3-2	-	-	TRBJ1-2	TGTGCCAGCACAATTCAGGGTTCGGGGGTTGGCTACACCTTC	CASTIQGSGVGYTF
TRBV7-6	TRBD1	-	TRBJ2-1	TGTGCCAGCAGCGCCGAGCCCGGGACAGGGGGCAATGAGCAGTTCTTC	CASSAEPGTGGNEQFF
TRBV5-8	TRBD1	-	TRBJ2-5	TGTGCCAGCAGCCGCGCCGGGACAGGGCTAGGTGAGACCCAGTACTTC	CASSRAGTGLGETQYF
TRBV2	-	-	TRBJ1-1	TGTGCCAGCAGTCCGAGGGGGAAGGACACTGAAGCTTTCTTT	CASSPRGKDTEAFF
TRBV7-3	-	-	TRBJ1-6	TGTGCCAGCAGCTTAATTTCCGGGGTTGGTTCACCCCTCCACTTT	CASSLISGVGSPLHF
TRBV5-1	-	-	TRBJ1-4	TGCGCCAGCAGCTTGTTAGGGGCGAATAATGAAAAACTGTTTTTT	CASSLLGANNEKLFF
TRBV4-1	-	once	TRBJ1-4	TGCGCCAGCAGCCAAGCCGGTAATGAAAAACTGTTTTTT	CASSQAGNEKLFF
TRBV6-5	-	-	TRBJ1-2	TGTGCCAGCAGTTACCCCTCGACAGATTACTATGGCTACACCTTC	CASSYPSTDYYGYTF
TRBV12-3/TRBV12-4	-	-	TRBJ1-1	TGTGCCAGCAGTTTAGAGGTGGGCCGTGAAGCTTTCTTT	CASSLEVGREAFF
TRBV5-5	TRBD1	once	TRBJ2-6	TGTGCCAGCAGCACTACCGGGACAGGGTCCTCCGGGGCCAACGTCCTGACTTTC	CASSTTGTGSSGANVLTF
TRBV5-4	-	-	TRBJ1-2	TGTGCCAGCAGCTTCGGTGGGGGCCACGACTATGGCTACACCTTC	CASSFGGGHDYGYTF
TRBV24-1	-	-	TRBJ2-5	TGTGCCACCAGTGAAAACCGGGAGACCCAGTACTTC	CATSENRETQYF
TRBV6-5	-	-	TRBJ1-5	TGTGCCAGCAGCACCGGGACATTCGGCAGTCAGCCCCAGCATTTT	CASSTGTFGSQPQHF
TRBV15	-	-	TRBJ1-6	TGTGCCACCAGCAGAGGGGGCAGGGCTAATTCACCCCTCCACTTT	CATSRGGRANSPLHF